This T cell receptor beta chain appears in the sequencing data of a study of CD8 T cells in Susac syndrome. Random hexamers were used to reverse transcribe roughly 0.45 to 1 ug of RNA. TCRdb re-analysed the immunoSEQ multiplex PCR reads in MiXCR, keeping a single row per CDR3 protein. The data show 150,000 to 200,000 distinct CDR3 sequences, approximately 96% seen once. The sequence came from a human donor with multiple sclerosis. Sequenced material: CD4+ T cells from PBMCs.

The CDR3 is CSVATGVDQPQHF. CDR3 sequence (DNA): TGCAGCGTTGCCACAGGGGTGGATCAGCCCCAGCATTTT. The chain couples TRBV29-1 to TRBJ1-5; 7 bases map to TRBD1. J lost 5 bases, V lost 4 bases, and 5 bases had no gene match. This CDR3 comprises 13 residues. Germline-derived CDR1 and CDR2 are SQVTM and ANQGSEA.